Listed below are T cell receptor beta chains from one sample, sequenced in a study of blood T cell repertoires in COVID-19. Clones were read by immunoSEQ multiplex PCR, and TCRdb kept only the in-frame ones, dropping some. The sample lists fewer than 50,000 clones; around 77% were seen once. Sequenced: peripheral blood. The receptors stem from a man older than 75 with active or convalescent COVID-19. The CDR3 runs from the conserved cysteine through the conserved F or W. A row's size may be missing; if present it is once, few, many or a size class.

TRBV27	TRBJ2-6	once	CASSLGQGGSGANVLTF
TRBV19	TRBJ1-6	NA	CASSKGQEFNSPLHF
TRBV6-1	TRBJ2-5	once	CASREQVQETQYF
TRBV6-1	TRBJ1-2	few	CASSEAPGANYGYTF
TRBV27	TRBJ1-1	NA	CASSLLGGGTEAFF
TRBV13	TRBJ2-1	NA	CASSLLAGGYNEQFF
TRBV4-2	TRBJ1-2	NA	CASSQADRGDYGYTF
TRBV3-1/TRBV3-2	TRBJ2-3	NA	CASSFRYRDRGADTQYF
TRBV5-4	TRBJ1-2	once	CASSLLGVPVYGYTF
TRBV6-7	TRBJ2-7	NA	CASSYPRIAGEPHEQYF
TRBV6-2/TRBV6-3	TRBJ2-7	NA	CASSLLGGPFYEQYF
TRBV5-6	TRBJ1-5	NA	CASSRRQVSNQPQHF
TRBV28	TRBJ1-1	NA	CASSAVGGLNTEAFF
TRBV2	TRBJ1-2	NA	CASSSAPEAGYTF
TRBV11-3	TRBJ2-5	once	CASSRGGVQETQYF
TRBV7-2	TRBJ2-5	NA	CASSLKARGETQYF
TRBV19	TRBJ2-3	NA	CASSTSGGTDTQYF
TRBV2	TRBJ1-3	NA	CATQISSGNTIYF
TRBV3-1/TRBV3-2	TRBJ1-1	NA	CASSFNTGDTEAFF
TRBV30	TRBJ2-7	NA	CAWGDRAYEQYF
TRBV5-4	TRBJ1-1	NA	CASSFQGANTEAFF
TRBV4-1	TRBJ2-2	NA	CASSQVRGSNTGELFF
TRBV29-1	TRBJ2-5	NA	CSVRGGGNVETQYF
TRBV4-1	TRBJ1-1	NA	CASRQGTSGTEAFF
TRBV5-1	TRBJ1-3	once	CASSLDPLSSGNTIYF
TRBV2	TRBJ2-7	NA	CASSAGRAVRNYYEQYF
TRBV6-5	TRBJ2-2	few	CASSYSSGGGELFF
TRBV7-9	TRBJ2-1	NA	CASSDVASGGLREQFF
TRBV3-1/TRBV3-2	TRBJ2-3	NA	CASRLRDRTDTQYF
TRBV15	TRBJ2-7	NA	CATSGTSGRKYEQYF
TRBV28	TRBJ1-5	few	CASRVWGQPQHF
TRBV5-1	TRBJ1-1	NA	CASSPTASNTEAFF
TRBV10-1	TRBJ2-2	NA	CASPFVSVAGELFF
TRBV19	TRBJ2-1	NA	CASSMVAVPYNEQFF
TRBV7-2	TRBJ2-1	NA	CASSPSRDSSYNEQFF
TRBV2	TRBJ2-1	NA	CASSESSGRAYEQFF
TRBV5-4	TRBJ2-1	NA	CASSPLTSGPNEQFF
TRBV29-1	TRBJ2-1	few	CSVRTSGYNEQFF
TRBV30	TRBJ1-5	NA	CAWSVGSGRNQPQHF
TRBV4-2	TRBJ2-3	once	CASSQLNLAGEGTDTQYF